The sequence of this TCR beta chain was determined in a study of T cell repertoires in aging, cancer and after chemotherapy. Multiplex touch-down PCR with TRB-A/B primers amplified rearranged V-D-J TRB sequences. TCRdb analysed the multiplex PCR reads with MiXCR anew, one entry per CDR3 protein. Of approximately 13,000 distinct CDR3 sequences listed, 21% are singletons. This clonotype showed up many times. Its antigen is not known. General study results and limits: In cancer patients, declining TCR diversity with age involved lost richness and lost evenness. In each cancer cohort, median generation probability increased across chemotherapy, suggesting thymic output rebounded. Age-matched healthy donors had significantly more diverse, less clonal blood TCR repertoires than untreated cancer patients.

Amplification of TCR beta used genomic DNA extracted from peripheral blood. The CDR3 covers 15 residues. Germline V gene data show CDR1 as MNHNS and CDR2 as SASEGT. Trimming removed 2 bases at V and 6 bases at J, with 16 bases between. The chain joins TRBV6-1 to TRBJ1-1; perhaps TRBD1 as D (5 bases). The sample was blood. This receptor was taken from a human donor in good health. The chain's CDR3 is CASSEQPGVLAEAFF. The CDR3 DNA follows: TGTGCCAGCAGTGAACAGCCGGGGGTGCTTGCTGAAGCTTTCTTT.